This T cell receptor (beta chain) was recorded in a study of cytomegalovirus exposure and HLA in healthy donors. Study observations and caveats: There were a few CMV-associated chains whose specificity for CMV antigens was confirmed in vitro.

60 Vbeta and 13 Jbeta primers were used in PCR. The data were produced by immunoSEQ multiplex PCR, yet TCRdb's version contains in-frame clones alone and is incomplete. The sample's table shows about 160,000 clones. The CDR3 loop spans 16 amino acids. Trimming cost V 2 bases and J 1 base; bases outside gene matches: 2. The germline V gene encodes CDR1 MDHEN and CDR2 SYDVKM. Concerning this clone: Its antigen is as yet unknown.

The V call is TRBV28, the J call TRBJ2-4; TRBD1 matches at 10 bases. This receptor was taken from a woman in her 50s in good health and CMV-seronegative. Sequenced input: PBMCs. The CDR3 DNA reads as TGTGCCAGCAGTTTAATGGGACAGGGGGCCAAAAACATTCAGTACTTC. Protein sequence: CASSLMGQGAKNIQYF.